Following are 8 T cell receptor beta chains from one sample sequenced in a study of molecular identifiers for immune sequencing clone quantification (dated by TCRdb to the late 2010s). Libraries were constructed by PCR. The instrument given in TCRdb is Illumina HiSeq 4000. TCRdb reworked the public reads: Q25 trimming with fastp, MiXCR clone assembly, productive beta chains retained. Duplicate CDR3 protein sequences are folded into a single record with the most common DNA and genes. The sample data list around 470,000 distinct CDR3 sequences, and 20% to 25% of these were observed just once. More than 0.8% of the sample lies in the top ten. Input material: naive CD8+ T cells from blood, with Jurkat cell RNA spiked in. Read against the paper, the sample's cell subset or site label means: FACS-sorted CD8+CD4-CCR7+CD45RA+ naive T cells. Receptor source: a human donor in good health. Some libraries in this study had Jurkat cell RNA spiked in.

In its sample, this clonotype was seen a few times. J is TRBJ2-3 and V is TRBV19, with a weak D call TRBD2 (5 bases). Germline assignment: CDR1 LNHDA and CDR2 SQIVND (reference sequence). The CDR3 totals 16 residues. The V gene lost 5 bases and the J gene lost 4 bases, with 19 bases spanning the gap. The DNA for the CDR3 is TGTGCCAGTAGTTTAGGGAAGAGGGCCAGGTCAGATACGCAGTATTTT. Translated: CASSLGKRARSDTQYF.

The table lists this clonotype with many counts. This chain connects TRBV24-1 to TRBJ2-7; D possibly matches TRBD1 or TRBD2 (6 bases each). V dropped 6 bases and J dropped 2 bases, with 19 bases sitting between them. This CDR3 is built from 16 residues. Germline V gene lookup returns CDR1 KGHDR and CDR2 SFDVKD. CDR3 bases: TGTGCCACCAGTTCTGTTTCAGGGGACTCGCCCTACGAGCAGTACTTC. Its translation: CATSSVSGDSPYEQYF.

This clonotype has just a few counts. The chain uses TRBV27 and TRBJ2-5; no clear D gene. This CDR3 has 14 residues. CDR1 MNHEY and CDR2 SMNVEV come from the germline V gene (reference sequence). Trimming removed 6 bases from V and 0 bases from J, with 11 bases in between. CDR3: CASSSIMYQETQYF. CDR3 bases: TGTGCCAGCAGCTCAATAATGTACCAAGAGACCCAGTACTTC.

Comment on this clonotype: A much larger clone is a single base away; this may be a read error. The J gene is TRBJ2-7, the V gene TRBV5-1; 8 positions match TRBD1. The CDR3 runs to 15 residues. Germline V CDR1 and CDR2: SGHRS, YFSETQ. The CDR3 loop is CASSLAGTGVYGQYF. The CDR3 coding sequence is TGCGCCAGCAGCTTGGCTGGGACAGGCGTCTACGGGCAGTACTTC.

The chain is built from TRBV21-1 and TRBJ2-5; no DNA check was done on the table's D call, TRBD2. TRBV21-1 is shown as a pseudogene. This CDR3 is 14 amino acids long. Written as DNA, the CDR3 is TGTGCCAGATTCCCCGCGGTGGGGAGGGAGACCCAGTACTTC. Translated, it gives CARFPAVGRETQYF.

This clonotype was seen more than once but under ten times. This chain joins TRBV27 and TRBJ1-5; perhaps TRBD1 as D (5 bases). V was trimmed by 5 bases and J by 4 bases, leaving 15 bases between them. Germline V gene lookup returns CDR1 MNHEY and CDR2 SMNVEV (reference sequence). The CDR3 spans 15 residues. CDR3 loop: CASSTGTAPNQPQHF. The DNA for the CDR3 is TGTGCCAGCAGTACCGGGACCGCCCCAAATCAGCCCCAGCATTTT.

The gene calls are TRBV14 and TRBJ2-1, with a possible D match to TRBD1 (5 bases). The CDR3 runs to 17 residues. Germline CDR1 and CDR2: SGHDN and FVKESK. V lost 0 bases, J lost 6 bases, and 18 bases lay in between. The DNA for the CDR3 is TGTGCCAGCAGCCAAGAGGCGTGGGGCCCCCCGGGCAATGAGCAGTTCTTC. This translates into CASSQEAWGPPGNEQFF.

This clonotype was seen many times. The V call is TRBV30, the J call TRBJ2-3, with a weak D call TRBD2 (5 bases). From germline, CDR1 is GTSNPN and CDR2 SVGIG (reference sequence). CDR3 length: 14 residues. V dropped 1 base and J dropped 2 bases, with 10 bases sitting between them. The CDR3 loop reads CAWSASSDTDTQYF. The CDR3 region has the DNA TGTGCCTGGAGTGCTAGCTCTGACACAGATACGCAGTATTTT.